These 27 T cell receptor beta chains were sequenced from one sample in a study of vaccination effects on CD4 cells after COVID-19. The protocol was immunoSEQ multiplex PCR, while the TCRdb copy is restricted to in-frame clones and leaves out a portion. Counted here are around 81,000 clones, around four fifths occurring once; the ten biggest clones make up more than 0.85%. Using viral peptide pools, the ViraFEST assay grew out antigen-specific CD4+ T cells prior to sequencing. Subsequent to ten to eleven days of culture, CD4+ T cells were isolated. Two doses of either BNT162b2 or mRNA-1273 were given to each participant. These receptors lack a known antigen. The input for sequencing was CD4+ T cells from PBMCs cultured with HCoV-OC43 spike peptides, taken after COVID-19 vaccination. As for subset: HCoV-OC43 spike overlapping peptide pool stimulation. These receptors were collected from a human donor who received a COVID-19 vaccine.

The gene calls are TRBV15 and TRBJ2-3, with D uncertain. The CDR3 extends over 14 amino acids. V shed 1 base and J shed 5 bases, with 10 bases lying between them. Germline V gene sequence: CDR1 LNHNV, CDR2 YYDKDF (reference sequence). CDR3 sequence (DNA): TGTGCCACCAGCAGAGGAATGGACGGAGATACGCAGTATTTT. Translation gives CATSRGMDGDTQYF.

The CDR3 DNA follows: TGTGCCAGTCGCGATATTAACTATGGCTACACCTTC. It encodes CASRDINYGYTF. The chain is built from TRBV19 and TRBJ1-2, with unresolved D. The CDR3 spans 12 residues. The ends were cut back, 8 bases at V and 1 base at J, with 8 bases in the middle. Per the germline V gene, CDR1 is LNHDA and CDR2 is SQIVND (reference sequence).

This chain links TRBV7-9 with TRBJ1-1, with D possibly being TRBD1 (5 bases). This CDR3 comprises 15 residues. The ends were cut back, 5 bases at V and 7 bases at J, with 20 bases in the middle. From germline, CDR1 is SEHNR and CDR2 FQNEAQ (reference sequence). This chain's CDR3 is CASSRASGTPGEAFF. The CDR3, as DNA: TGTGCCAGCAGCCGAGCCTCCGGGACGCCTGGTGAAGCTTTCTTT.

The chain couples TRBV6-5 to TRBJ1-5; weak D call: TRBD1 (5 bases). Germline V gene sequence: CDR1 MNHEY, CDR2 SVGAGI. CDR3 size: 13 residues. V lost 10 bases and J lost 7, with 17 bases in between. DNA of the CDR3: TGTGCCACCTGGGGAGATTCAGGGCAGCCCCAGCATTTT. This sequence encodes CATWGDSGQPQHF.

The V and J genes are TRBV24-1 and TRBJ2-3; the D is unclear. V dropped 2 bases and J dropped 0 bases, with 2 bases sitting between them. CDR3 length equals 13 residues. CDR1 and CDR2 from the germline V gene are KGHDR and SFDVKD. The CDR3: CATSDSSTDTQYF. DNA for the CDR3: TGTGCCACCAGTGATTCTAGCACAGATACGCAGTATTTT.

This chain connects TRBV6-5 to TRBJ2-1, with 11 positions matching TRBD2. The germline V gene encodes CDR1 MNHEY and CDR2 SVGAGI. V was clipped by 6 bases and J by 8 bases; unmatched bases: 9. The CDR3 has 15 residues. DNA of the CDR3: TGTGCCAGCAGCTACCCGACTAGCGGGGTCTATGAGCAGTTCTTC. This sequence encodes CASSYPTSGVYEQFF.

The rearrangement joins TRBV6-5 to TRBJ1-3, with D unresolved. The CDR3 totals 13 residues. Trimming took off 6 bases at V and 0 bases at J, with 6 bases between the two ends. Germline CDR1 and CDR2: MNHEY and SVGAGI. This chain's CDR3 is CASRGPSGNTIYF. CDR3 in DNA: TGTGCCAGCAGGGGTCCCTCTGGAAACACCATATATTTT.

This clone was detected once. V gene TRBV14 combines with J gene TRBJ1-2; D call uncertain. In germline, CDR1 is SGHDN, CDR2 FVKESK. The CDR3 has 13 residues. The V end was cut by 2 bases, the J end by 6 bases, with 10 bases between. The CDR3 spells CASSQSRANGYTF. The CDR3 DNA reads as TGTGCCAGCAGCCAATCTAGGGCCAATGGCTACACCTTC.

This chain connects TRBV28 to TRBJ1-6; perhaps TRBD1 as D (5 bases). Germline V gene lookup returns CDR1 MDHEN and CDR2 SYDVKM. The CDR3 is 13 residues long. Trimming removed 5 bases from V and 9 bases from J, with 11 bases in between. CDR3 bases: TGTGCCAGCAGTCCAGGGAGGCGTTCACCCCTCCACTTT. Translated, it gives CASSPGRRSPLHF.

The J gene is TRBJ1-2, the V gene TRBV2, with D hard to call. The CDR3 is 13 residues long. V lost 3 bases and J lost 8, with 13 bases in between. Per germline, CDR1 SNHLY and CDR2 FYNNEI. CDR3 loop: CASSERTAKGYTF. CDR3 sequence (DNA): TGTGCCAGCAGTGAGCGAACAGCGAAAGGCTACACCTTC.

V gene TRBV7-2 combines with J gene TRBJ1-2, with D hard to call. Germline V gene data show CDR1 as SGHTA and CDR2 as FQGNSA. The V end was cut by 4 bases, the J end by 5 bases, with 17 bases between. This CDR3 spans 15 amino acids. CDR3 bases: TGTGCCAGCAGCTCCCCCGATGGGGTGATATATGGCTACACCTTC. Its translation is CASSSPDGVIYGYTF.

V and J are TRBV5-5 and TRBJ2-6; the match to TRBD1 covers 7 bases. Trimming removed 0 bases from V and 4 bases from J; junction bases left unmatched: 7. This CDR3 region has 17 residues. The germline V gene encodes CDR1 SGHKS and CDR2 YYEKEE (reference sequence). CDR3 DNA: TGTGCCAGCAGCTTGGCAACAGGGGCGAGCGGGGCCAACGTCCTGACTTTC. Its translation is CASSLATGASGANVLTF.

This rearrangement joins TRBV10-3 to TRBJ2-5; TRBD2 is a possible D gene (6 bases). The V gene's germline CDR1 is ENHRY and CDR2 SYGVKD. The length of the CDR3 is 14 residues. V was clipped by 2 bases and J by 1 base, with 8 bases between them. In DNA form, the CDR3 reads TGTGCCATCAGTGAGAGGGGACTCCAAGAGACCCAGTACTTC. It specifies CAISERGLQETQYF.

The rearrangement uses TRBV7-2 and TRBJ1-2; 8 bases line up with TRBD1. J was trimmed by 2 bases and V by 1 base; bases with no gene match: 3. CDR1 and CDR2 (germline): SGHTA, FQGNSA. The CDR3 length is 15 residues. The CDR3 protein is CASSLVQGVNYGYTF. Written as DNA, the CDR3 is TGTGCCAGCAGCTTAGTACAGGGGGTCAACTATGGCTACACCTTC.

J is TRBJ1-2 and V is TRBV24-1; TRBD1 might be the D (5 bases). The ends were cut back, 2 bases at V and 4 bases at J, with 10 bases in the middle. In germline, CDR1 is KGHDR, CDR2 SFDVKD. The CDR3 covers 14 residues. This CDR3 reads CATSDSGPTYGYTF. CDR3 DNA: TGTGCCACCAGTGATTCGGGACCGACCTATGGCTACACCTTC.

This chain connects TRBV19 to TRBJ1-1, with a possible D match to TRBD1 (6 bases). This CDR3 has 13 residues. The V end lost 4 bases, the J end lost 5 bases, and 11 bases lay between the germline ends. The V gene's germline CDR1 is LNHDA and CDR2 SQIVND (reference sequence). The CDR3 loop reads CASSTGQTTEAFF. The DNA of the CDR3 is TGTGCCAGTAGTACCGGACAGACGACTGAAGCTTTCTTT.

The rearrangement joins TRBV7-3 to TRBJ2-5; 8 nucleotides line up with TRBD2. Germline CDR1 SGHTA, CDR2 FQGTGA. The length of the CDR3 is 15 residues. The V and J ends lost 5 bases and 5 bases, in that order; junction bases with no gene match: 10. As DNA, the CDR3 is TGTGCCAGCAGCATCGCGGGACTAGGAGCTGAGACCCAGTACTTC. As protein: CASSIAGLGAETQYF.

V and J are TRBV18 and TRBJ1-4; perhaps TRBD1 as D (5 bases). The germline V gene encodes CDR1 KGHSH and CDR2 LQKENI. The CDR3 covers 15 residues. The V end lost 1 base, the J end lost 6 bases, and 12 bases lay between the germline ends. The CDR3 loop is CASSPQRGMDEKLFF. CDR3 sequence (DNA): TGTGCCAGCTCACCACAAAGGGGAATGGATGAAAAACTGTTTTTT. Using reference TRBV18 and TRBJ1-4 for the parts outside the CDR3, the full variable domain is NAGVMQNPRHLVRRRGQEARLRCSPMKGHSHVYWYRQLPEEGLKFMVYLQKENIIDESGMPKERFSAEFPKEGPSILRIQQVVRGDSAAYFCASSPQRGMDEKLFFGSGTQLSVL.

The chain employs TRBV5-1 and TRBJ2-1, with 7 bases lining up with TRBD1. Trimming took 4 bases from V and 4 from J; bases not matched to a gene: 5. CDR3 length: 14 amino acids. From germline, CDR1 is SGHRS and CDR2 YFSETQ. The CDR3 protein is CASSAGTVYNEQFF. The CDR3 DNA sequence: TGCGCCAGCAGCGCCGGGACAGTGTACAATGAGCAGTTCTTC.

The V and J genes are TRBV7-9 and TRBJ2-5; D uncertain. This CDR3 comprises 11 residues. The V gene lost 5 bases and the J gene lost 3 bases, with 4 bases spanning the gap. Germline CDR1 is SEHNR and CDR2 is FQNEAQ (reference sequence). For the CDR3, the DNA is TGTGCCAGCAGCGCAAAAGAGACCCAGTACTTC. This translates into CASSAKETQYF.

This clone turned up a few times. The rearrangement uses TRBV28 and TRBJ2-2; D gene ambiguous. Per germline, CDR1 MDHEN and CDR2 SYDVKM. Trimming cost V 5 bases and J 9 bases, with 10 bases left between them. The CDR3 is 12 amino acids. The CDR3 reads CASSPSFRELFF. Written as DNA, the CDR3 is TGTGCCAGCAGTCCATCGTTCCGGGAGCTGTTTTTT.

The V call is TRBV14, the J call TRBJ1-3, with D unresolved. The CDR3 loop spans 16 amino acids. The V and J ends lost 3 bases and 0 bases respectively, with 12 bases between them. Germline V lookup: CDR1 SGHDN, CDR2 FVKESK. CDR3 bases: TGTGCCAGCAGCCAGCAGCATACTAACTCTGGAAACACCATATATTTT. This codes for CASSQQHTNSGNTIYF.

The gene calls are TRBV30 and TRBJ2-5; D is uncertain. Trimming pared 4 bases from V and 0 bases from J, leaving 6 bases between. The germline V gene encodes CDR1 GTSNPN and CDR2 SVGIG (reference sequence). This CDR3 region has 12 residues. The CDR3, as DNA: TGTGCCTGGAAACTTGACCAAGAGACCCAGTACTTC. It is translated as CAWKLDQETQYF.

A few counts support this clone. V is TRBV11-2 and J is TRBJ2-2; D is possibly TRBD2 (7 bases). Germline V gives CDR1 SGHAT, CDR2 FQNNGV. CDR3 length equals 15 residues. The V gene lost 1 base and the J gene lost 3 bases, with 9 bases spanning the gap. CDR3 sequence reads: CASSLGGGDTGELFF. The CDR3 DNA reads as TGTGCCAGCAGCTTAGGGGGGGGCGACACCGGGGAGCTGTTTTTT.

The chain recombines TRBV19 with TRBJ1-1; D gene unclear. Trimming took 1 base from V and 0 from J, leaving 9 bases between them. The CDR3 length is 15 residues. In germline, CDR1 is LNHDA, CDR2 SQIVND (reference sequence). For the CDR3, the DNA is TGTGCCAGTAGTATAGGACATTATCTGAACACTGAAGCTTTCTTT. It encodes CASSIGHYLNTEAFF.

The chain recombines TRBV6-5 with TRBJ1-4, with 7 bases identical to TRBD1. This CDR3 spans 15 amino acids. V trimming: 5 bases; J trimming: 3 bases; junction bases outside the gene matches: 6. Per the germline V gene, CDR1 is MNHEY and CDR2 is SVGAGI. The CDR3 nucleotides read TGTGCCAGCAGTCCGACAGGGCGGGCTAATGAAAAACTGTTTTTT. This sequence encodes CASSPTGRANEKLFF.

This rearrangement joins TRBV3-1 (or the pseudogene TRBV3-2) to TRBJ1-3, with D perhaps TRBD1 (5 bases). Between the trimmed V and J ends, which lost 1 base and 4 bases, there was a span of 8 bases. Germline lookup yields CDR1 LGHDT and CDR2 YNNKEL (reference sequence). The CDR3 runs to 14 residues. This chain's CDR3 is CASSQAGFGNTIYF. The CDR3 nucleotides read TGTGCCAGCAGCCAAGCAGGGTTCGGAAACACCATATATTTT.